This is a list of T cell receptor beta chains from one sample in a study of CD8 T cells in Susac syndrome. TCRdb reprocessed the immunoSEQ multiplex PCR reads via MiXCR and lists one record per CDR3 protein. The repertoire has 150,000 to 200,000 distinct CDR3 sequences, around 95% of them found once; the top ten carry over 0.12%. The sample taken for sequencing was CD4+ T cells from PBMCs. Every receptor here comes from a human donor in good health. The CDR3 runs from the conserved cysteine through the conserved F or W. Each record gives: J gene, clone size, V gene, CDR3 length, D gene, CDR3 DNA, CDR3 protein. D genes are given only for firm matches. For some rows the clone size is stated as once, few or many, or as a class when expanded; others skip it.

TRBJ2-3 - TRBV18 16 TRBD1 TGTGCCAGCTCACCACCGGGGACAGGGGGCGCAGATACGCAGTATTTT CASSPPGTGGADTQYF
TRBJ2-1 - TRBV25-1 16 TRBD2 TGTGCCAGCAGTGAATATCCGGGGGGGCAGGTGGCTGAGCAGTTCTTC CASSEYPGGQVAEQFF
TRBJ1-1 once TRBV9 15 - TGTGCCAGCAGCGTAGCACCAGGGTCAGCCACTGAAGCTTTCTTT CASSVAPGSATEAFF
TRBJ1-5 - TRBV20-1 14 - TGCAGTGCTAGGGGACATGGGCTCGGGCAGCCCCAGCATTTT CSARGHGLGQPQHF
TRBJ2-3 - TRBV20-1 12 - TGCAGTGCTAGACGCTATGCAGATACGCAGTATTTT CSARRYADTQYF
TRBJ1-1 once TRBV6-2/TRBV6-3 15 TRBD1 TGTGCCAGCAGGACCGTGACAGGGGCGAACACTGAAGCTTTCTTT CASRTVTGANTEAFF
TRBJ1-1 - TRBV18 12 - TGTGCCAGCTCCAGCAAATTGGCTGAAGCTTTCTTT CASSSKLAEAFF
TRBJ2-1 - TRBV19 16 - TGTGCCAGTACTTTGACTCTCCTGGCACCTTACAATGAGCAGTTCTTC CASTLTLLAPYNEQFF
TRBJ2-1 - TRBV23-1 13 TRBD2 TGCGCCAGCAGTATAGCGGGGGGGAATGAGCAGTTCTTC CASSIAGGNEQFF
TRBJ2-2 - TRBV15 15 - TGTGCCACTAGTCGTGGACACACGAACACCGGGGAGCTGTTTTTT CATSRGHTNTGELFF
TRBJ2-1 - TRBV2 15 TRBD2 TGTGCCAGCAGTCCCAAGCGGGGGGGCAGTTATGAGCAGTTCTTC CASSPKRGGSYEQFF
TRBJ2-7 - TRBV5-6 14 - TGTGCCTCACGACGCGCGACGGTGTACTACGAGCAGTACTTC CASRRATVYYEQYF
TRBJ1-2 - TRBV24-1 8 - TGTGCCACGAGGGGCTACACCTTC CATRGYTF
TRBJ2-5 - TRBV29-1 14 TRBD2 TGCAGCGTTGCCCCCCTGACTAGCAGGGAGACCCAGTACTTC CSVAPLTSRETQYF
TRBJ2-3 - TRBV20-1 15 TRBD2 TGCAGTGCTAGAGATAGCGGGGGGGCTGGAGATACGCAGTATTTT CSARDSGGAGDTQYF
TRBJ2-1 once TRBV20-1 15 TRBD1 TGCAGTGCTAGCCCCCCCGGGACAGGGATAGGGGAGCAGTTCTTC CSASPPGTGIGEQFF
TRBJ2-1 once TRBV29-1 16 - TGCAGCGTTGAACAAAGGGGCAGAGATGTCTACAATGAGCAGTTCTTC CSVEQRGRDVYNEQFF
TRBJ2-3 - TRBV7-9 13 - TGTGCCAGCATCCGAAGAGACACAGATACGCAGTATTTT CASIRRDTDTQYF
TRBJ1-2 - TRBV20-1 14 TRBD1 TGCAGTGCTAGTGGACAGGGTTCTCTCTATGGCTACACCTTC CSASGQGSLYGYTF
TRBJ2-3 - TRBV5-6 14 - TGTGCCAGCAGCTTGGTGCGAGGCACAGATACGCAGTATTTT CASSLVRGTDTQYF
TRBJ2-5 - TRBV5-6 15 TRBD2 TGTGCCAGCAGTTCTAGCGGAGCGGGGGAAGAGACCCAGTACTTC CASSSSGAGEETQYF
TRBJ2-1 - TRBV4-3 15 - TGCGCCAGCAGCCAAGAGGAATCGCAAAGGGATGAGCAGTTCTTC CASSQEESQRDEQFF
TRBJ2-3 - TRBV12-3/TRBV12-4 14 - TGTGCCAGCAGTTCATTGTTAGGAGGAGATACGCAGTATTTT CASSSLLGGDTQYF
TRBJ1-2 - TRBV7-2 13 - TGTGCCAGCAGCTTAGAGACGTACTATGGCTACACCTTC CASSLETYYGYTF
TRBJ1-1 - TRBV5-1 15 - TGCGCCAGCAGCCAAGGGGGAGTAATGAACACTGAAGCTTTCTTT CASSQGGVMNTEAFF
TRBJ2-3 - TRBV6-5 16 TRBD1 TGTGCCAGCAGTTACTCGGTTACAGGGGGCACAGATACGCAGTATTTT CASSYSVTGGTDTQYF
TRBJ2-7 once TRBV29-1 14 - TGCAGCGTTGTTAGGCAGACTACCGCCTACGAGCAGTACTTC CSVVRQTTAYEQYF